One and the same sample provided the 5 T cell receptor beta chains below, sequenced in a study of cytomegalovirus exposure and HLA in healthy donors (dated by TCRdb to about 2017). Libraries were built with the immunoSEQ multiplex PCR assay. What TCRdb holds here is the immuneACCESS table cut down to in-frame rearrangements. Part of the clones is not present; checked against another copy, under half of the missing clones reflect an unresolved V gene, and the others are unexplained. The sample profile shows approximately 160,000 clones; around 96% of them were found once. The biggest ten clones account for roughly 1% of the sample. What was sequenced was PBMCs. These receptors all stem from a woman aged 18 to 35 in good health and CMV-seronegative.

The chain has TRBV4-3 and TRBJ2-3; 11 bases are shared with TRBD2. The germline V gene has CDR1 LGHNA and CDR2 YSLEER. V lost 2 bases to trimming and J lost 3 bases; unmatched junction nucleotides: 10. The CDR3 loop spans 18 amino acids. In DNA, the CDR3 is TGCGCCAGCAGCCAAAACCATAGGACTAGCGGGCGGACAGATACGCAGTATTTT. Amino acids: CASSQNHRTSGRTDTQYF.

The chain employs TRBV4-3 and TRBJ2-1, with 14 bases matching TRBD2. The junction had 8 bases not matched to a gene; V was cut back by 0 bases and J by 7 bases. Germline assignment: CDR1 LGHNA and CDR2 YSLEER. CDR3 length: 18 residues. DNA of the CDR3: TGCGCCAGCAGCCAAGATCGACTAGCGGGGGGGCCAGGAAATGAGCAGTTCTTC. This gives the protein CASSQDRLAGGPGNEQFF.

The rearrangement uses TRBV29-1 and TRBJ1-2, with 8 bases that match TRBD1. Germline-derived CDR1 and CDR2 are SQVTM and ANQGSEA. The CDR3 totals 14 residues. The V gene end was trimmed by 6 bases and the J gene end by 8 bases; junction bases not matched to a gene: 14. Written as DNA, the CDR3 is TGCAGCGTGCGGGCGCAGGGGGCTGGGGAGGGCTACACCTTC. Translated: CSVRAQGAGEGYTF.

The gene calls are TRBV29-1 and TRBJ2-1, with 9 bases aligning to TRBD2. The V gene end was trimmed by 4 bases and the J gene end by 8 bases; junction bases not matched to a gene: 24. This CDR3 region has 19 residues. Germline-derived CDR1 and CDR2 are SQVTM and ANQGSEA. The CDR3 sequence is CSVGLRMPGWIAGEDEQFF. DNA for the CDR3: TGCAGCGTTGGCCTACGGATGCCGGGGTGGATAGCGGGGGAGGATGAGCAGTTCTTC.

The rearrangement links TRBV7-9 to TRBJ2-1; 7 bases are shared with TRBD2. The length of the CDR3 is 17 residues. The germline V gene encodes CDR1 SEHNR and CDR2 FQNEAQ (reference sequence). After removal of 1 base from V and 4 bases from J, the junction contained 10 bases not matched to a gene. CDR3: CASSLGQRGDPYNEQFF. The CDR3 DNA reads as TGTGCCAGCAGCTTAGGGCAACGGGGGGATCCTTACAATGAGCAGTTCTTC.